This TCR beta chain was documented in a study of breast tumors, draining lymph nodes, adjacent tissues. MiXCR, run by TCRdb on the multiplex PCR reads, gives a single entry per CDR3 protein. Among 150,000 to 250,000 distinct CDR3 sequences listed, roughly 29% were seen once. Germline V gives CDR1 LGHDT, CDR2 YNNKEL (reference sequence). CDR3 length: 15 residues. V shed 4 bases, J shed 0 bases, and the junction held 3 bases outside the gene matches. Breast cancer patients provided tissue from their axillary draining lymph nodes. In this sample, this clonotype turned up a few times. Sequencing was performed on axillary lymph node tissue. The V and J genes are TRBV3-1 and TRBJ2-3; TRBD2 agrees at 8 bases. The source of this sequence is a female donor with breast cancer. Some clones in this sample may be carry-over from other donors' samples. CDR3 residues: CASSPERGSTDTQYF. The CDR3 nucleotides are TGTGCCAGCAGCCCTGAGCGGGGGAGCACAGATACGCAGTATTTT.